These 29 T cell receptor beta chains were all obtained from the same sample, sequenced in a study of OX40 agonist ivuxolimab in advanced cancers. Some clones are missing from TCRdb's copy, which holds only in-frame ones; the method was immunoSEQ multiplex PCR. Of tens of thousands of clones in the sample, 84% were seen once. This sample comprised CD4+ or CD8+ T cells sorted from blood, obtained in a trial of the OX40 agonist ivuxolimab. The receptors originated from an adult with an advanced solid tumor such as melanoma, head and neck, liver or kidney cancer.

Comment on this clone: One end of the junction varies from germline; a read error may be responsible. The CDR3 bases are TGTGTCAGCAGCCCCGACAGGGACTACGAGCAGTACTTC. Residues: CVSSPDRDYEQYF. The genes are TRBV7-2 and TRBJ2-7, with 7 bases that match TRBD1. The V gene's germline CDR1 is SGHTA and CDR2 FQGNSA. The CDR3 covers 13 residues.

The chain is built from TRBV18 and TRBJ2-7, with a possible D match to TRBD1 (5 bases). The CDR3 length is 14 residues. Trimming took off 0 bases at V and 1 base at J, with 7 bases between the two ends. Germline V lookup: CDR1 KGHSH, CDR2 LQKENI. As DNA, the CDR3 is TGTGCCAGCTCACCACCGGGGCAGTCCTACGAGCAGTACTTC. It encodes CASSPPGQSYEQYF.

The CDR3 loop is CASSPGGSNYGYTF. CDR3 nucleotide sequence: TGTGCCAGCAGCCCGGGTGGGTCTAACTATGGCTACACCTTC. The chain recombines TRBV7-2 with TRBJ1-2; D call uncertain. Per germline, CDR1 SGHTA and CDR2 FQGNSA. The CDR3 has 14 amino acids. The V gene lost 5 bases and the J gene lost 0 bases, with 10 bases spanning the gap.

CDR3 DNA: TGTGCCATCAGTGAGGGACTAGCGGGGGGGCAGTATTTT. Amino acids: CAISEGLAGGQYF. The chain recombines TRBV10-3 with TRBJ2-3, with 14 bases aligning to TRBD2. V lost 2 bases to trimming and J lost 11 bases; unmatched junction nucleotides: 0. Germline V gene lookup returns CDR1 ENHRY and CDR2 SYGVKD. This CDR3 comprises 13 residues.

The V and J genes are TRBV6-1 and TRBJ2-7, with 11 bases aligning to TRBD2. The CDR3 totals 16 residues. Germline values: CDR1 MNHNS, CDR2 SASEGT. Losses at the gene ends were 4 bases for V and 2 bases for J; bases not matched to a gene: 7. The CDR3 reads CASSAPIAGGPYEQYF. As DNA, the CDR3 is TGTGCCAGCAGTGCCCCTATAGCGGGAGGGCCCTACGAGCAGTACTTC.

The chain combines TRBV4-3 with TRBJ1-4; 9 bases fit TRBD1. V gave up 1 base and J gave up 8 bases; unmatched junction bases: 14. The CDR3 has 18 amino acids. Germline values: CDR1 LGHNA, CDR2 YSLEER. CDR3 sequence (DNA): TGCGCCAGCAGCCAAGCCTTAGGACAGGGGACTACCGGGGAAAAACTGTTTTTT. Protein: CASSQALGQGTTGEKLFF.

This rearrangement joins TRBV7-2 to TRBJ1-1; the D is unclear. Germline loops: CDR1 SGHTA, CDR2 FQGNSA. V was trimmed by 2 bases and J by 4 bases, leaving 5 bases between them. The CDR3 loop spans 12 amino acids. The CDR3, as DNA: TGTGCCAGCAGCTTAAAGCTCACTGAAGCTTTCTTT. This gives the protein CASSLKLTEAFF.

The J gene is TRBJ1-5, the V gene TRBV9; 8 nucleotides align to TRBD1. CDR3 length: 15 residues. Germline values: CDR1 SGDLS, CDR2 YYNGEE. Unmatched junction bases numbered 5, after V lost 3 bases and J lost 3 bases. The CDR3 DNA sequence: TGTGCCAGCAGCGCCCAGGGGGCTGACAATCAGCCCCAGCATTTT. Translation: CASSAQGADNQPQHF.

V gene TRBV11-3 combines with J gene TRBJ2-1, with TRBD1 as a possible D gene (5 bases). The CDR3 runs to 15 residues. V was shortened by 5 bases and J by 6 bases, with 17 bases between the two germline ends. Germline V gene data show CDR1 as SGHNT and CDR2 as YENEEA. CDR3 coding DNA: TGTGCCAGCAGCCTGCCCGGCAGCAGGGCCAATGAGCAGTTCTTC. This translates into CASSLPGSRANEQFF.

This clone was picked up one time. V gene TRBV11-1 combines with J gene TRBJ2-2, with 7 bases fitting TRBD2. The CDR3 loop spans 16 amino acids. Looked up from germline, CDR1 is SGHAT and CDR2 is FQDESV (reference sequence). Unmatched junction bases numbered 6, after V lost 5 bases and J lost 0 bases. In nucleotides, the CDR3 is TGTGCCAGCAGCCAGACACTAGCGTCGAACACCGGGGAGCTGTTTTTT. This sequence encodes CASSQTLASNTGELFF.

This chain links TRBV2 with TRBJ1-3, with 10 nucleotides matching TRBD1. CDR3 length equals 15 residues. Germline V CDR1 and CDR2: SNHLY, FYNNEI. V trimming: 4 bases; J trimming: 3 bases; junction bases outside the gene matches: 3. The CDR3 DNA reads as TGTGCCAGCAGTGGGGACAGGGGAAGTGGAAACACCATATATTTT. Translation gives CASSGDRGSGNTIYF.

The V and J genes are TRBV5-8 and TRBJ2-3; D gene uncertain. Trimming shortened V by 2 bases and J by 1 base, and 5 bases separated the two germline ends. The CDR3 runs 13 residues. Germline lookup yields CDR1 SGHTS and CDR2 YDEGEE. The CDR3 sequence is CASSLSGTDTQYF. Written as DNA, the CDR3 is TGTGCCAGCAGCTTAAGCGGCACAGATACGCAGTATTTT.

CDR3: CASTQGPGDTEAFF. The CDR3 nucleotides read TGCGCCAGCACCCAGGGGCCCGGGGACACTGAAGCTTTCTTT. This rearrangement joins TRBV5-1 to TRBJ1-1; tentative D call: TRBD1 (6 bases). The CDR3 spans 14 residues. Germline V lookup: CDR1 SGHRS, CDR2 YFSETQ. Trimming took 6 bases from V and 3 from J, leaving 15 bases between them. Looking up the rest from reference TRBV5-1 and TRBJ1-1 gives the full variable domain: KAGVTQTPRYLIKTRGQQVTLSCSPISGHRSVSWYQQTPGQGLQFLFEYFSETQRNKGNFPGRFSGRQFSNSRSEMNVSTLELGDSALYLCASTQGPGDTEAFFGQGTRLTVV.

The chain recombines TRBV2 with TRBJ1-6; D is undetermined. Germline-derived CDR1 and CDR2 are SNHLY and FYNNEI. Trimming removed 6 bases at V and 5 bases at J, with 11 bases between. The CDR3 has 14 residues. DNA of the CDR3: TGTGCCAGCAGAATCTTCAGTGATAATTCACCCCTCCACTTT. Encoded protein: CASRIFSDNSPLHF.

The chain employs TRBV5-1 and TRBJ1-5; D gene unclear. In germline, CDR1 is SGHRS, CDR2 YFSETQ. This CDR3 region has 13 residues. The V gene lost 0 bases and the J gene lost 1 base, with 2 bases spanning the gap. CDR3 region: CASSLESNQPQHF. The CDR3 nucleotides are TGCGCCAGCAGCTTGGAAAGCAATCAGCCCCAGCATTTT.

This sequence joins TRBV21-1 and TRBJ2-3; TRBD1, the D gene given by the table, was not confirmed from the DNA. TRBV21-1 is noted as a pseudogene. The CDR3 is made up of 18 amino acids. DNA for the CDR3: TGTGCCAGCAGCAAAGTGTTTACAGGACAGGGGGCCGCAGATACGCAGTATTTT. Its protein is CASSKVFTGQGAADTQYF.

The chain joins TRBV11-3 to TRBJ2-7, with no clear D. The germline gives CDR1 SGHNT, CDR2 YENEEA. The CDR3 runs 12 residues. The V and J ends lost 0 bases and 3 bases respectively, with 3 bases between them. CDR3 DNA: TGTGCCAGCAGCTTAGACGGCTACGAGCAGTACTTC. Amino acids: CASSLDGYEQYF.

The chain recombines TRBV5-6 with TRBJ1-2; D is unresolved. V was trimmed by 0 bases and J by 0 bases, leaving 3 bases between them. The CDR3 sequence is 13 residues long. The germline CDR1 and CDR2 sequences are SGHDT and YYEEEE. In DNA form, the CDR3 reads TGTGCCAGCAGCTTGGCAGCTAACTATGGCTACACCTTC. Protein sequence: CASSLAANYGYTF.

The genes are TRBV4-1 and TRBJ1-4; D may be TRBD1 (5 bases). Germline loops: CDR1 MGHRA, CDR2 YSYEKL. The CDR3 covers 15 residues. V was shortened by 1 base and J by 4 bases, with 10 bases between the two germline ends. In nucleotides, the CDR3 is TGCGCCAGCAGCCAAGGTACAAGGGGTAATGAAAAACTGTTTTTT. Translated: CASSQGTRGNEKLFF.

The rearrangement uses TRBV11-2 and TRBJ1-6; D ambiguous. CDR3 length: 14 amino acids. Germline V gene sequence: CDR1 SGHAT, CDR2 FQNNGV. Trimming removed 4 bases from V and 7 bases from J, with 11 bases in between. In nucleotides, the CDR3 is TGTGCCAGCAGCTACGGAAGCAGGAATTCACCCCTCCACTTT. Protein: CASSYGSRNSPLHF. Combining the CDR3 with reference TRBV11-2 and TRBJ1-6 gives the whole variable domain EAGVAQSPRYKIIEKRQSVAFWCNPISGHATLYWYQQILGQGPKLLIQFQNNGVVDDSQLPKDRFSAERLKGVDSTLKIQPAKLEDSAVYLCASSYGSRNSPLHFGNGTRLTVT.

The J gene is TRBJ1-1, the V gene TRBV20-1; D is ambiguous. This CDR3 has 11 residues. V shed 1 base and J shed 7 bases, with 7 bases lying between them. CDR1 is DFQATT and CDR2 is SNEGSKA in the germline V gene (reference sequence). The CDR3 DNA sequence: TGCAGTGCTAGAGGCTTGGATGAAGCTTTCTTT. It specifies CSARGLDEAFF.

The chain has TRBV11-2 and TRBJ2-7; D is uncertain. The CDR3 contains 15 residues. CDR1 and CDR2 from the germline V gene are SGHAT and FQNNGV. The V gene lost 4 bases and the J gene lost 1 base, with 14 bases spanning the gap. The CDR3 nucleotides are TGTGCCAGCAGCTCAATAAGAGGCCGGTCCTACGAGCAGTACTTC. Residues: CASSSIRGRSYEQYF.

This chain connects TRBV4-3 to TRBJ1-4; 10 nucleotides align to TRBD1. The CDR3 is 15 residues long. From germline, CDR1 is LGHNA and CDR2 YSLEER. Germline trimming cut 1 base from V and 6 bases from J; bases unmatched to any gene: 2. CDR3 sequence: CASSQVTGGDEKLFF. The CDR3 DNA reads as TGCGCCAGCAGCCAAGTGACAGGGGGCGATGAAAAACTGTTTTTT.

The genes are TRBV19 and TRBJ2-6; tentatively, D is TRBD2 (5 bases). Germline CDR1 reads LNHDA; CDR2 reads SQIVND (reference sequence). Trimming left V 6 bases short and J 1 base short, with 10 bases between. CDR3 size: 15 residues. CDR3 nucleotide sequence: TGTGCCAGTAGCTATGGGAGATCTGGGGCCAACGTCCTGACTTTC. This encodes CASSYGRSGANVLTF. The full variable domain, its missing parts supplied by reference TRBV19 and TRBJ2-6, is DGGITQSPKYLFRKEGQNVTLSCEQNLNHDAMYWYRQDPGQGLRLIYYSQIVNDFQKGDIAEGYSVSREKKESFPLTVTSAQKNPTAFYLCASSYGRSGANVLTFGAGSRLTVL.

The chain uses TRBV19 and TRBJ2-1; 13 nucleotides agree with TRBD2. The CDR3 is 16 amino acids. V shed 4 bases, J shed 9 bases, and the junction held 9 bases outside the gene matches. The germline gives CDR1 LNHDA, CDR2 SQIVND (reference sequence). The CDR3 bases are TGTGCCAGTAGTACCCGGACTAGCGGGAGTCGGGCTGAGCAGTTCTTC. Translation gives CASSTRTSGSRAEQFF.

This sequence joins TRBV19 and TRBJ2-5; the D is unclear. The germline V gene has CDR1 LNHDA and CDR2 SQIVND (reference sequence). The germline V and J ends were trimmed by 1 base and 1 base, with 7 bases remaining between them. The CDR3 has 14 amino acids. This chain's CDR3 is CASSIGRSQETQYF. The CDR3 bases are TGTGCCAGTAGTATAGGACGGAGCCAAGAGACCCAGTACTTC.

CDR3 bases: TGTGCCATCAGTGAGTCGCCTAGCGGGGCGTCCTACGAGCAGTACTTC. This encodes CAISESPSGASYEQYF. This chain uses TRBV10-3 with TRBJ2-7; 9 positions agree with TRBD2. The CDR3 totals 16 residues. Trimming took 0 bases from V and 1 from J; bases not matched to a gene: 4. Germline loops: CDR1 ENHRY, CDR2 SYGVKD.

A few counts support this clone. The chain couples TRBV18 to TRBJ2-2; D not resolved. Trimming took 7 bases from V and 1 from J, leaving 10 bases between them. Germline CDR1 reads KGHSH; CDR2 reads LQKENI. CDR3 length: 14 amino acids. The CDR3: CASCAARNTGELFF. The DNA for the CDR3 is TGTGCCAGCTGTGCAGCGAGGAACACCGGGGAGCTGTTTTTT.

The gene calls are TRBV29-1 and TRBJ1-1; D possibly corresponds to TRBD1 (6 bases). The length of the CDR3 is 15 residues. Germline loops: CDR1 SQVTM, CDR2 ANQGSEA. Trimming took 5 bases from V and 1 from J, leaving 17 bases between them. The CDR3 sequence: CSVSSRGASNTEAFF. CDR3 sequence (DNA): TGCAGCGTTTCTTCACGGGGGGCTTCGAACACTGAAGCTTTCTTT.